The 7 T cell receptor beta chains presented below share a single source sample, sequenced in a study of spatial heterogeneity in lung cancer. Study-wide results and caveats: Within tumors, counts of expanded alpha and beta TCRs tracked tumor mutation counts.

Which antigens these TCRs recognize remains unknown. TCRdb re-analysed the 5' RACE reads in MiXCR, keeping a single row per CDR3 protein. This table holds thousands of distinct CDR3 sequences, approximately 19% found once. Time point given: sample taken at primary tumor resection. Sequenced material: lung tumor tissue, taken at surgery. These receptor sequences come from a female donor with early-stage non-small cell lung cancer.

This clonotype occurred a few times. V and J are TRBV28 and TRBJ2-3, with D possibly TRBD2 on 7 matching bases. Trimming took 8 bases from V and 1 from J, leaving 10 bases between them. The V gene's germline CDR1 is MDHEN and CDR2 SYDVKM. CDR3 size: 13 residues. CDR3 sequence: CASEGGGTDTQYF. The CDR3, as DNA: TGTGCCAGCGAAGGGGGGGGCACAGATACGCAGTATTTT.

The chain has TRBV2 and TRBJ2-1; TRBD2 agrees at 7 bases. The trim removed 7 bases at V and 4 bases at J, leaving 7 bases unmatched. The CDR3 consists of 14 residues. From germline, CDR1 is SNHLY and CDR2 FYNNEI. The CDR3 DNA reads as TGTGCCAGCACGTCTAGCGGACTTTACAATGAGCAGTTCTTC. Amino acid sequence: CASTSSGLYNEQFF.

This clonotype turned up a few times. The V gene is TRBV6-6, the J gene TRBJ1-3; D may be TRBD1 (6 bases). The CDR3 is made up of 14 amino acids. CDR1 MNHNY and CDR2 SVGAGI come from the germline V gene (reference sequence). Trimming pared 5 bases from V and 0 bases from J, leaving 8 bases between. In nucleotides, the CDR3 is TGTGCCAGCAGTACAGGGTCCTCTGGAAACACCATATATTTT. The encoded protein is CASSTGSSGNTIYF.

The V gene is TRBV18, the J gene TRBJ1-1; no clear D. V shed 1 base and J shed 6 bases, with 9 bases lying between them. This CDR3 region has 13 residues. The germline V gene has CDR1 KGHSH and CDR2 LQKENI. The CDR3 protein is CASSPLRGPEAFF. The CDR3 bases are TGTGCCAGCTCACCACTCCGGGGTCCTGAAGCTTTCTTT.

This clonotype has just a few counts. The V call is TRBV7-2, the J call TRBJ1-4; D not certain. There are 13 residues in the CDR3. Germline V gives CDR1 SGHTA, CDR2 FQGNSA. Trimming left V 2 bases short and J 3 bases short, with 4 bases between. The CDR3 loop is CASSLKSNEKLFF. The CDR3 bases are TGTGCCAGCAGCTTAAAGTCTAATGAAAAACTGTTTTTT.

The sample holds a few counts of this clonotype. The rearrangement joins TRBV3-1 to TRBJ1-2, with a weak D call TRBD1 (5 bases). Germline-derived CDR1 and CDR2 are LGHDT and YNNKEL (reference sequence). The CDR3 loop spans 13 amino acids. V lost 2 bases, J lost 6 bases, and 10 bases lay in between. The CDR3 bases are TGTGCCAGCAGCCAAACGGAAGGGGATGGCTACACCTTC. It specifies CASSQTEGDGYTF.

By frequency in the sample, this clonotype is medium-sized. The chain employs TRBV11-2 and TRBJ2-3; no reliable D call. The CDR3 spans 14 residues. Trimming took 3 bases from V and 0 from J, leaving 7 bases between them. CDR1 and CDR2 (germline): SGHAT, FQNNGV. CDR3 in DNA: TGTGCCAGCAGCTTGGGCAGGAGCACAGATACGCAGTATTTT. This translates into CASSLGRSTDTQYF.